The entry below gives a single TCR beta chain sequence along with its context. Its antigen remains unidentified. The CDR3 is 13 amino acids. Between the trimmed V and J ends, which lost 2 bases and 6 bases, there was a span of 11 bases. The germline CDR1 and CDR2 sequences are LGHDT and YNNKEL (reference sequence). The entry originates in a study of T cell responses to AZD1222 COVID-19 vaccine. TCRdb's table, derived via immunoSEQ multiplex PCR, lists solely in-frame clones and lacks some. The sample includes some 130,000 clones, just over 90% seen only once; the top ten take 6% to 7.5%. The study's findings and limits: Across the whole spike, CD4 TCRs peaked at regions 160-218 and 743-854.

The sample in question was peripheral blood, obtained on day 0 of AZD1222 vaccination. The receptor was isolated from an adult in good health. The V and J genes are TRBV3-1 (or the pseudogene TRBV3-2) and TRBJ2-7, with D perhaps TRBD2 (6 bases). CDR3 coding DNA: TGTGCCAGCAGCCAAATGGGAGGTGGCGAGCAGTACTTC. Protein product: CASSQMGGGEQYF.